Shown below are 15 T cell receptor beta chains from a single sample sequenced in a study of cytomegalovirus exposure and HLA in healthy donors. Method: immunoSEQ multiplex PCR; TCRdb's copy keeps in-frame clones and lacks some. The sample lists approximately 150,000 clones, roughly 89% seen once, with roughly 4.3% in the top ten. The material sequenced was PBMCs. The receptors shown here come from a man younger than 35 in good health and CMV-seropositive.

The CDR3: CASSGGVPAYNEQFF. The CDR3 DNA is TGTGCCAGCAGTGGGGGGGTTCCTGCCTACAATGAGCAGTTCTTC. The chain links TRBV6-1 to TRBJ2-1, with D possibly TRBD2 on 6 matching bases. The V gene lost 4 bases and the J gene lost 2 bases, with 12 bases spanning the gap. CDR3 length equals 15 residues. Germline CDR1 is MNHNS and CDR2 is SASEGT.

This clone was detected once. The V and J genes are TRBV5-8 and TRBJ1-4; 7 nucleotides line up with TRBD1. Trimming at V came to 0 bases and at J to 4 bases, leaving 3 bases not matched to a gene. CDR1 is SGHTS and CDR2 is YDEGEE in the germline V gene. The CDR3 has 15 amino acids. Written as DNA, the CDR3 is TGTGCCAGCAGCTTGGGGGACAGATATAATGAAAAACTGTTTTTT. This translates into CASSLGDRYNEKLFF.

The chain employs TRBV9 and TRBJ2-1; 7 bases line up with TRBD1. J lost 2 bases, V lost 3 bases, and 5 bases had no gene match. CDR1 is SGDLS, CDR2 YYNGEE, per germline. The CDR3 spans 15 residues. The CDR3 sequence: CASSAGGQAYNEQFF. As DNA, the CDR3 is TGTGCCAGCAGCGCCGGAGGACAGGCCTACAATGAGCAGTTCTTC. Combining the CDR3 with reference TRBV9 and TRBJ2-1 gives the whole variable domain DSGVTQTPKHLITATGQRVTLRCSPRSGDLSVYWYQQSLDQGLQFLIQYYNGEERAKGNILERFSAQQFPDLHSELNLSSLELGDSALYFCASSAGGQAYNEQFFGPGTRLTVL.

This chain connects TRBV7-2 to TRBJ1-5, with 7 bases matching TRBD1. CDR1 is SGHTA, CDR2 FQGNSA, per germline. This CDR3 is 15 amino acids long. Trimming at V came to 3 bases and at J to 7 bases, leaving 9 bases not matched to a gene. In DNA form, the CDR3 reads TGTGCCAGCAGCTTTCTCGACAGGGCTTCACAGCCCCAGCATTTT. Translating gives CASSFLDRASQPQHF.

The V call is TRBV5-4, the J call TRBJ2-1, with D perhaps matching TRBD2 (5 bases). Trimming cost V 4 bases and J 12 bases, with 11 bases left between them. Germline V CDR1 and CDR2: SGHNT, YYREEE (reference sequence). The CDR3 has 11 residues. This CDR3 reads CASSGLMGQFF. CDR3 bases: TGTGCCAGCAGCGGACTTATGGGGCAGTTCTTC. The full variable domain, its missing parts supplied by reference TRBV5-4 and TRBJ2-1, is ETGVTQSPTHLIKTRGQQVTLRCSSQSGHNTVSWYQQALGQGPQFIFQYYREEENGRGNFPPRFSGLQFPNYSSELNVNALELDDSALYLCASSGLMGQFFGPGTRLTVL.

The rearrangement links TRBV6-5 to TRBJ2-4; D not certain. In germline, CDR1 is MNHEY, CDR2 SVGAGI. The V end was cut by 6 bases, the J end by 6 bases, with 6 bases between. CDR3 size: 11 residues. The CDR3 region is CASSNRNIQYF. In nucleotides, the CDR3 is TGTGCCAGCAGCAACAGAAACATTCAGTACTTC.

The V and J genes are TRBV6-4 and TRBJ1-1; 9 bases line up with TRBD1. V shed 3 bases, J shed 3 bases, and the junction held 2 bases outside the gene matches. Germline assignment: CDR1 MRHNA and CDR2 SNTAGT. The length of the CDR3 is 14 residues. This CDR3 is CASSEGQGYTEAFF. The CDR3 coding sequence is TGTGCCAGCAGTGAGGGACAGGGCTACACTGAAGCTTTCTTT.

V and J are TRBV5-1 and TRBJ2-1, with D uncertain. The CDR3 length is 11 residues. Trimming took off 0 bases at V and 10 bases at J, with 5 bases between the two ends. Germline V gene sequence: CDR1 SGHRS, CDR2 YFSETQ. In nucleotides, the CDR3 is TGCGCCAGCAGCTTGGAGAGGGAGCAGTTCTTC. Amino acids: CASSLEREQFF. Drawing the rest from reference TRBV5-1 and TRBJ2-1, the complete variable domain is KAGVTQTPRYLIKTRGQQVTLSCSPISGHRSVSWYQQTPGQGLQFLFEYFSETQRNKGNFPGRFSGRQFSNSRSEMNVSTLELGDSALYLCASSLEREQFFGPGTRLTVL.

The chain recombines TRBV19 with TRBJ2-7; maybe TRBD1 (6 bases). Germline assignment: CDR1 LNHDA and CDR2 SQIVND (reference sequence). V lost 5 bases and J 1 base, leaving 12 bases between the germline ends. The CDR3 covers 14 residues. The CDR3 DNA follows: TGTGCCAGTAGTTCACGGACAGCTTCCTACGAGCAGTACTTC. This codes for CASSSRTASYEQYF.

This chain links TRBV6-1 with TRBJ2-1; 9 bases are shared with TRBD2. V lost 3 bases to trimming and J lost 3 bases; unmatched junction nucleotides: 0. The CDR3 consists of 14 residues. Germline V gives CDR1 MNHNS, CDR2 SASEGT. The CDR3 here is CASSDSGGYNEQFF. The CDR3 DNA is TGTGCCAGCAGTGATAGCGGGGGCTACAATGAGCAGTTCTTC.

The J gene is TRBJ2-1, the V gene TRBV11-2; D gene ambiguous. The V end was cut by 2 bases, the J end by 7 bases, with 9 bases between. This CDR3 has 13 residues. CDR1 is SGHAT and CDR2 is FQNNGV in the germline V gene. Written as DNA, the CDR3 is TGTGCCAGCAGCTTATATAAAGCAAATGAGCAGTTCTTC. Protein product: CASSLYKANEQFF.

The sample holds one count of this clone. The DNA for the CDR3 is TGCGCCAGCAGCTTGGACCCCGGGCAGCCCCAGCATTTT. Translating gives CASSLDPGQPQHF. This rearrangement joins TRBV5-1 to TRBJ1-5; D not resolved. The CDR3 loop spans 13 amino acids. Germline CDR1 and CDR2: SGHRS and YFSETQ. Trimming took off 0 bases at V and 7 bases at J, with 8 bases between the two ends.

The chain uses TRBV27 and TRBJ2-7, with 8 bases fitting TRBD2. V shed 2 bases and J 1 base; nucleotides not matched to a gene: 4. The CDR3 is 15 amino acids. Germline loops: CDR1 MNHEY, CDR2 SMNVEV (reference sequence). The CDR3 bases are TGTGCCAGCAGTTTAGCGGGGGGACTATCCTACGAGCAGTACTTC. The encoded protein is CASSLAGGLSYEQYF.

The chain is built from TRBV27 and TRBJ1-1; TRBD1 matches at 7 bases. The CDR3 is 14 amino acids. Germline V gene sequence: CDR1 MNHEY, CDR2 SMNVEV (reference sequence). V shed 5 bases and J 5 bases; nucleotides not matched to a gene: 8. CDR3 protein: CASSKGSGGTEAFF. The CDR3 nucleotides read TGTGCCAGCAGTAAAGGGTCAGGGGGGACTGAAGCTTTCTTT.

This chain uses TRBV6-1 with TRBJ2-2; D unresolved. CDR1 and CDR2 (germline): MNHNS, SASEGT. Between the trimmed V and J ends, which lost 8 bases and 2 bases, there was a span of 12 bases. The CDR3 is made up of 14 amino acids. The CDR3 here is CASEQTRNTGELFF. In DNA form, the CDR3 reads TGTGCCAGCGAACAGACCCGTAACACCGGGGAGCTGTTTTTT.